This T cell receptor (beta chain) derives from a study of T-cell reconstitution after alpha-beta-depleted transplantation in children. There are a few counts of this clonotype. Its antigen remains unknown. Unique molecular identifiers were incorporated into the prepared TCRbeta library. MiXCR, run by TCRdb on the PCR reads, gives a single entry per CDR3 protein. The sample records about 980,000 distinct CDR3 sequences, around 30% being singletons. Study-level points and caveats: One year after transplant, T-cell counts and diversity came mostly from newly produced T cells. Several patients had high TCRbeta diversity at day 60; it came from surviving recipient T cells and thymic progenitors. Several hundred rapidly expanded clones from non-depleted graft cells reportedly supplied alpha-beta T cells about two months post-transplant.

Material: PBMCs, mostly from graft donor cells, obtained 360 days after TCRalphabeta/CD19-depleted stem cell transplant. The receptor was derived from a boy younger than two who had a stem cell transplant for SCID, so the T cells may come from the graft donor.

The chain's CDR3 is CATSRDLRLTSGGLTEQFF. CDR3 nucleotide sequence: TGTGCCACCAGCAGAGATCTCCGGCTAACTAGCGGGGGCCTCACCGAGCAGTTCTTC. V usage is TRBV15 and J usage is TRBJ2-1, with 11 nucleotides matching TRBD2. Germline CDR1 is LNHNV and CDR2 is YYDKDF (reference sequence). With V trimmed by 0 bases and J by 10 bases, 17 bases remained unmatched. The CDR3 covers 19 residues. Using reference TRBV15 and TRBJ2-1 for the parts outside the CDR3, the full variable domain is DAMVIQNPRYQVTQFGKPVTLSCSQTLNHNVMYWYQQKSSQAPKLLFHYYDKDFNNEADTPDNFQSRRPNTSFCFLDIRSPGLGDTAMYLCATSRDLRLTSGGLTEQFFGPGTRLTVL.